The rows below give T cell receptor beta chains drawn from one sample of a study of cytomegalovirus exposure and HLA in healthy donors. The table came from immunoSEQ multiplex PCR; TCRdb's copy has only in-frame clones and leaves some out. The table includes about 69,000 clones, 65% to 70% detected once. The specimen sequenced was PBMCs. The receptors come from a woman aged 25 to 45 in good health and CMV-seronegative. The CDR3 runs from the conserved cysteine through the conserved F or W. A D gene is named only where the DNA matches it firmly. Only some rows state a clone size, as once, few, many or a class for expanded clones.

v_gene: TRBV30; d_gene: -; j_gene: TRBJ1-1; abundance: -; CDR3aa: CAWSEIRRAFF; CDR3nt: TGTGCCTGGAGTGAAATACGGAGAGCTTTCTTT
v_gene: TRBV7-9; d_gene: TRBD2; j_gene: TRBJ2-5; abundance: -; CDR3aa: CASSPRTSGAYQETQYF; CDR3nt: TGTGCCAGCAGCCCTCGGACTAGCGGAGCCTACCAAGAGACCCAGTACTTC
v_gene: TRBV30; d_gene: -; j_gene: TRBJ1-1; abundance: once; CDR3aa: CAWRGAGNTEAFF; CDR3nt: TGTGCCTGGAGGGGAGCGGGCAACACTGAAGCTTTCTTT
v_gene: TRBV27; d_gene: -; j_gene: TRBJ2-1; abundance: -; CDR3aa: CASSLSGLHNEQFF; CDR3nt: TGTGCCAGCAGTTTATCGGGGCTGCACAATGAGCAGTTCTTC
v_gene: TRBV4-1; d_gene: -; j_gene: TRBJ1-4; abundance: once; CDR3aa: CASSRGLENEKLFF; CDR3nt: TGCGCCAGCAGTCGAGGGCTGGAAAATGAAAAACTGTTTTTT
v_gene: TRBV5-1; d_gene: -; j_gene: TRBJ1-5; abundance: -; CDR3aa: CASSLDGDSHQPQHF; CDR3nt: TGCGCCAGCAGCTTGGATGGGGACTCTCATCAGCCCCAGCATTTT
v_gene: TRBV9; d_gene: TRBD2; j_gene: TRBJ2-5; abundance: -; CDR3aa: CASREGLADQETQYF; CDR3nt: TGTGCCAGCAGGGAGGGACTAGCGGACCAAGAGACCCAGTACTTC
v_gene: TRBV6-5; d_gene: -; j_gene: TRBJ1-5; abundance: -; CDR3aa: CAGPTGNHQPQHF; CDR3nt: TGTGCCGGCCCGACAGGCAATCATCAGCCCCAGCATTTT
v_gene: TRBV9; d_gene: -; j_gene: TRBJ2-7; abundance: -; CDR3aa: CASSVYGSTYEQYF; CDR3nt: TGTGCCAGCAGCGTTTACGGTTCCACCTACGAGCAGTACTTC
v_gene: TRBV2; d_gene: TRBD2; j_gene: TRBJ2-3; abundance: -; CDR3aa: CASNPGLATDTQYF; CDR3nt: TGTGCCAGCAACCCGGGACTAGCAACAGATACGCAGTATTTT
v_gene: TRBV29-1; d_gene: -; j_gene: TRBJ1-2; abundance: -; CDR3aa: CSVEDRVVCTF; CDR3nt: TGCAGCGTTGAAGATCGGGTAGTCTGCACCTTC
v_gene: TRBV7-9; d_gene: -; j_gene: TRBJ1-2; abundance: -; CDR3aa: CASSSPSYGYTF; CDR3nt: TGTGCCAGCAGCTCCCCTAGCTATGGCTACACCTTC
v_gene: TRBV7-2; d_gene: TRBD2; j_gene: TRBJ2-5; abundance: -; CDR3aa: CASTLQRGVQETQYF; CDR3nt: TGTGCCAGCACCTTGCAGCGGGGGGTCCAAGAGACCCAGTACTTC
v_gene: TRBV9; d_gene: TRBD1; j_gene: TRBJ1-1; abundance: -; CDR3aa: CASSTTTGLSGAFF; CDR3nt: TGTGCCAGCAGCACCACGACAGGGCTGTCAGGAGCTTTCTTT
v_gene: TRBV6-5; d_gene: -; j_gene: TRBJ1-1; abundance: -; CDR3aa: CASSYIGHSTNTEAFF; CDR3nt: TGTGCCAGCAGTTACATCGGACACAGTACGAACACTGAAGCTTTCTTT
v_gene: TRBV7-3; d_gene: -; j_gene: TRBJ2-3; abundance: few; CDR3aa: CASLKGGGSTDTQYF; CDR3nt: TGTGCCAGCTTAAAAGGGGGGGGTAGCACAGATACGCAGTATTTT
v_gene: TRBV7-2; d_gene: -; j_gene: TRBJ1-5; abundance: -; CDR3aa: CASSVRTASNQPQHF; CDR3nt: TGTGCCAGCAGCGTTAGGACAGCTAGCAATCAGCCCCAGCATTTT
v_gene: TRBV4-3; d_gene: -; j_gene: TRBJ1-2; abundance: -; CDR3aa: CASSQAAGGTNYGYTF; CDR3nt: TGCGCCAGCAGCCAAGCCGCCGGGGGTACTAACTATGGCTACACCTTC
v_gene: TRBV6-5; d_gene: TRBD2; j_gene: TRBJ2-7; abundance: -; CDR3aa: CASRELAGGEQYF; CDR3nt: TGTGCCAGCAGGGAGCTAGCGGGGGGCGAGCAGTACTTC
v_gene: TRBV6-1; d_gene: -; j_gene: TRBJ2-5; abundance: -; CDR3aa: CASSGGVGKTQYF; CDR3nt: TGTGCCAGCAGTGGGGGGGTGGGAAAGACCCAGTACTTC
v_gene: TRBV30; d_gene: -; j_gene: TRBJ1-4; abundance: -; CDR3aa: CAGQAGWEKLFF; CDR3nt: TGTGCCGGGCAGGCGGGGTGGGAAAAACTGTTTTTT
v_gene: TRBV2; d_gene: TRBD1; j_gene: TRBJ1-4; abundance: once; CDR3aa: CASSEQSAAGGNEKLFF; CDR3nt: TGTGCCAGCAGTGAGCAATCGGCGGCAGGGGGCAATGAAAAACTGTTTTTT
v_gene: TRBV6-1; d_gene: -; j_gene: TRBJ2-7; abundance: few; CDR3aa: CASSESPRTTGSYEQYF; CDR3nt: TGTGCCAGCAGTGAAAGCCCCCGAACGACAGGTTCCTACGAGCAGTACTTC
v_gene: TRBV25-1; d_gene: -; j_gene: TRBJ2-7; abundance: -; CDR3aa: CASRAVGFFSYEQYF; CDR3nt: TGTGCCAGCAGAGCGGTAGGTTTCTTCTCCTACGAGCAGTACTTC
v_gene: TRBV27; d_gene: TRBD2; j_gene: TRBJ2-1; abundance: few; CDR3aa: CASSFLRTSPNEQFF; CDR3nt: TGTGCCAGCAGTTTTCTAAGGACTAGCCCCAATGAGCAGTTCTTC
v_gene: TRBV5-1; d_gene: TRBD2; j_gene: TRBJ2-3; abundance: -; CDR3aa: CASSRDYFTDTQYF; CDR3nt: TGCGCCAGCTCCCGGGACTACTTCACAGATACGCAGTATTTT
v_gene: TRBV14; d_gene: -; j_gene: TRBJ2-7; abundance: -; CDR3aa: CASSLQVPPGEQYF; CDR3nt: TGTGCCAGCAGCCTACAGGTTCCCCCGGGCGAGCAGTACTTC
v_gene: TRBV5-6; d_gene: -; j_gene: TRBJ2-7; abundance: -; CDR3aa: CASSLPPEVSYEQYF; CDR3nt: TGTGCCAGCAGCCTACCCCCGGAGGTTTCCTACGAGCAGTACTTC
v_gene: TRBV6-1; d_gene: TRBD2; j_gene: TRBJ2-1; abundance: -; CDR3aa: CASTTLAALYNEQFF; CDR3nt: TGTGCCAGCACTACACTAGCGGCGCTCTACAATGAGCAGTTCTTC
v_gene: TRBV19; d_gene: TRBD1; j_gene: TRBJ2-1; abundance: few; CDR3aa: CASSPGRGQAYNEQFF; CDR3nt: TGTGCCAGTAGTCCGGGGAGAGGACAGGCCTACAATGAGCAGTTCTTC
v_gene: TRBV7-2; d_gene: TRBD2; j_gene: TRBJ2-7; abundance: once; CDR3aa: CASSLTSGASYEQYF; CDR3nt: TGTGCCAGCAGCCTCACTAGCGGGGCCTCCTACGAGCAGTACTTC
v_gene: TRBV5-1; d_gene: TRBD1; j_gene: TRBJ2-2; abundance: -; CDR3aa: CASSLAGGPGELFF; CDR3nt: TGCGCCAGCAGCTTAGCAGGGGGCCCCGGGGAGCTGTTTTTT
v_gene: TRBV2; d_gene: TRBD2; j_gene: TRBJ2-7; abundance: few; CDR3aa: CASSDSSGAGYEQYF; CDR3nt: TGTGCCAGCAGTGATTCTAGCGGGGCCGGTTACGAGCAGTACTTC
v_gene: TRBV27; d_gene: TRBD1; j_gene: TRBJ1-2; abundance: -; CDR3aa: CASSRPGGGYTF; CDR3nt: TGTGCCAGCAGCCGACCAGGGGGCGGCTACACCTTC
v_gene: TRBV27; d_gene: TRBD2; j_gene: TRBJ2-7; abundance: -; CDR3aa: CASSYIAGGPHEQYF; CDR3nt: TGTGCCAGCAGTTATATAGCGGGGGGGCCGCACGAGCAGTACTTC
v_gene: TRBV5-8; d_gene: TRBD1; j_gene: TRBJ1-6; abundance: medium-sized; CDR3aa: CASSVAGTASSYNSPLHF; CDR3nt: TGTGCCAGCAGCGTCGCCGGGACAGCGAGCTCCTATAATTCACCCCTCCACTTT
v_gene: TRBV5-4; d_gene: -; j_gene: TRBJ2-7; abundance: -; CDR3aa: CASSPLPGSYEQYF; CDR3nt: TGTGCCAGCAGCCCTCTTCCGGGGTCCTACGAGCAGTACTTC
v_gene: TRBV19; d_gene: -; j_gene: TRBJ2-1; abundance: -; CDR3aa: CASSIDGGAVYNEQFF; CDR3nt: TGTGCCAGTAGTATAGATGGGGGGGCCGTCTACAATGAGCAGTTCTTC
v_gene: TRBV5-1; d_gene: TRBD1; j_gene: TRBJ1-5; abundance: -; CDR3aa: CASSLQGAGQPQHF; CDR3nt: TGCGCCAGCAGCTTACAGGGGGCGGGACAGCCCCAGCATTTT
v_gene: TRBV18; d_gene: -; j_gene: TRBJ1-2; abundance: -; CDR3aa: CASSPRGAGQNYGYTF; CDR3nt: TGTGCCAGCTCACCTCGGGGGGCTGGTCAGAATTATGGCTACACCTTC
v_gene: TRBV4-2; d_gene: TRBD1; j_gene: TRBJ2-1; abundance: -; CDR3aa: CASSHDRGLGNEQFF; CDR3nt: TGTGCCAGCAGCCATGACAGGGGGCTGGGCAATGAGCAGTTCTTC
v_gene: TRBV7-9; d_gene: TRBD2; j_gene: TRBJ2-1; abundance: -; CDR3aa: CASSPLAGGSYNEQFF; CDR3nt: TGTGCCAGCAGCCCTCTAGCGGGGGGTTCCTACAATGAGCAGTTCTTC
v_gene: TRBV5-1; d_gene: TRBD1; j_gene: TRBJ2-7; abundance: -; CDR3aa: CASSGEDRVYEQYF; CDR3nt: TGCGCCAGCAGCGGCGAGGACAGGGTCTACGAGCAGTACTTC
v_gene: TRBV29-1; d_gene: TRBD2; j_gene: TRBJ2-2; abundance: -; CDR3aa: CSVGGLAGANTGELFF; CDR3nt: TGCAGCGTTGGGGGACTAGCGGGGGCCAACACCGGGGAGCTGTTTTTT
v_gene: TRBV7-2; d_gene: TRBD2; j_gene: TRBJ2-3; abundance: -; CDR3aa: CASRSSGTRTDTQYF; CDR3nt: TGTGCCAGCAGATCGAGCGGGACCCGCACAGATACGCAGTATTTT
v_gene: TRBV6-5; d_gene: TRBD1; j_gene: TRBJ1-4; abundance: -; CDR3aa: CASSYSDRVNEKLFF; CDR3nt: TGTGCCAGCAGTTACTCGGACAGGGTTAATGAAAAACTGTTTTTT
v_gene: TRBV18; d_gene: TRBD1; j_gene: TRBJ2-5; abundance: -; CDR3aa: CASSSGTGVFGLETQYF; CDR3nt: TGTGCCAGCTCATCCGGGACAGGGGTTTTTGGTCTGGAGACCCAGTACTTC
v_gene: TRBV27; d_gene: TRBD1; j_gene: TRBJ1-2; abundance: -; CDR3aa: CASSPSRTGGISYGYTF; CDR3nt: TGTGCCAGCAGTCCCTCCAGGACAGGGGGCATTAGCTATGGCTACACCTTC
v_gene: TRBV2; d_gene: -; j_gene: TRBJ1-5; abundance: -; CDR3aa: CASSKNRNSNQPQHF; CDR3nt: TGTGCCAGCAGTAAGAACAGGAATAGCAATCAGCCCCAGCATTTT
v_gene: TRBV6-1; d_gene: -; j_gene: TRBJ1-1; abundance: -; CDR3aa: CASRPRGRFTEAFF; CDR3nt: TGTGCCAGCAGGCCCCGGGGGAGGTTCACTGAAGCTTTCTTT
v_gene: TRBV30; d_gene: -; j_gene: TRBJ1-4; abundance: -; CDR3aa: CAWSHNRREKLFF; CDR3nt: TGTGCCTGGAGTCACAACAGACGTGAAAAACTGTTTTTT
v_gene: TRBV4-1; d_gene: -; j_gene: TRBJ1-2; abundance: few; CDR3aa: CASSLRTWSNYGYTF; CDR3nt: TGCGCCAGCAGCCTCCGGACATGGAGTAACTATGGCTACACCTTC